This T cell receptor beta chain was captured by sequencing in a study of shared clonotypes between healthy human individuals. Notes on the study in general: With a handful of donors compared, approximately 5% of naive CD4 clonotypes were shared. Memory subsets generally showed lower estimated richness than naive subsets. Since donors were few, the genetic and exposure-history diversity represented was limited.

The repertoire was sequenced with immunoSEQ multiplex PCR; TCRdb's copy has only in-frame clones and lacks some. The profile covers hundreds of thousands of clones, with more than 95% appearing a single time and approximately 0.057% taken by the ten largest. Concerning this clone itself: The antigen is unknown.

V was shortened by 3 bases and J by 6 bases, with 18 bases between the two germline ends. Germline CDR1 and CDR2: SGHRS and YFSETQ. This CDR3 region has 15 residues. The TCR originated in a woman aged 25-40 years in good health. Input material: naive CD4+ T cells sorted from blood. Regarding subset: CD45RA+ positively selected. This chain connects TRBV5-1 to TRBJ1-1, with a tentative D call TRBD1 (6 bases). CDR3 protein: CASSSEGGAGPEAFF. The CDR3, as DNA: TGCGCCAGCAGCTCGGAGGGGGGAGCGGGGCCTGAAGCTTTCTTT.